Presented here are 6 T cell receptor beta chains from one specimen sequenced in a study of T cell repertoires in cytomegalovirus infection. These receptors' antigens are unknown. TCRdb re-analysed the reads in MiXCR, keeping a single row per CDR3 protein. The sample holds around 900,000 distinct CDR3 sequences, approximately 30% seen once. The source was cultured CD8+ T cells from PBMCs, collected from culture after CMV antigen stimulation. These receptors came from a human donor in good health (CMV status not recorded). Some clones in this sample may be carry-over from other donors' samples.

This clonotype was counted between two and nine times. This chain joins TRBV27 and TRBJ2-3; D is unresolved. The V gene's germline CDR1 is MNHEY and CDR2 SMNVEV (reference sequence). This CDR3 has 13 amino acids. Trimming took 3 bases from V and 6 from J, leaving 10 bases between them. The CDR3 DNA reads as TGTGCCAGCAGTTTTATTAGAGCGGATACGCAGTATTTT. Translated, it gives CASSFIRADTQYF.

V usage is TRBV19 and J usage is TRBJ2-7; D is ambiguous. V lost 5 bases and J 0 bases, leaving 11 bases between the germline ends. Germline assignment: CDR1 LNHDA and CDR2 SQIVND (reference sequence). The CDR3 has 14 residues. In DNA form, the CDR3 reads TGTGCCAGTAGTTGGTCCAAAAGCTCCTACGAGCAGTACTTC. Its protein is CASSWSKSSYEQYF.

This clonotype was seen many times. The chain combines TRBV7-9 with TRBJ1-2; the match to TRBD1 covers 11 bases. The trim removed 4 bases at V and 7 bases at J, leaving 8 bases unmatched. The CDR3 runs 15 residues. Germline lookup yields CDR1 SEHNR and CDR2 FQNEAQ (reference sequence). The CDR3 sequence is CASSYGQGARSGYTF. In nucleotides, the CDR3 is TGTGCCAGCAGCTATGGACAGGGGGCGCGGAGTGGCTACACCTTC.

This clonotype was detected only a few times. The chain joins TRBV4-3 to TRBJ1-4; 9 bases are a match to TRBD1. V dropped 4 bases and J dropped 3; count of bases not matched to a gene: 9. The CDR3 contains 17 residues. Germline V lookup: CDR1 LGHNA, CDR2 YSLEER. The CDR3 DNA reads TGCGCCAGCAGCCCGGACAGGGGTATTCGCTCTAATGAAAAACTGTTTTTT. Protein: CASSPDRGIRSNEKLFF.

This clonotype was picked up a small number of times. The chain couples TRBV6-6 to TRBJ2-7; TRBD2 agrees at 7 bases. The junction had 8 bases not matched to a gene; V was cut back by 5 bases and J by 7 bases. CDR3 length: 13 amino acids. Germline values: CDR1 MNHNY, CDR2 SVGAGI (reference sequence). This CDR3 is CASSPGTTTEQYV. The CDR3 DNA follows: TGTGCCAGCAGTCCCGGGACTACTACGGAGCAGTACGTC.

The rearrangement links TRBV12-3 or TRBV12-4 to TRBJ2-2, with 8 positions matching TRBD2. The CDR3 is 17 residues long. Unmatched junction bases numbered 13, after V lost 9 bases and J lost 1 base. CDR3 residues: CASSPPPGGQNTGELFF. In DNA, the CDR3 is TGTGCCAGTTCCCCTCCGCCGGGGGGGCAGAACACCGGGGAGCTGTTTTTT.